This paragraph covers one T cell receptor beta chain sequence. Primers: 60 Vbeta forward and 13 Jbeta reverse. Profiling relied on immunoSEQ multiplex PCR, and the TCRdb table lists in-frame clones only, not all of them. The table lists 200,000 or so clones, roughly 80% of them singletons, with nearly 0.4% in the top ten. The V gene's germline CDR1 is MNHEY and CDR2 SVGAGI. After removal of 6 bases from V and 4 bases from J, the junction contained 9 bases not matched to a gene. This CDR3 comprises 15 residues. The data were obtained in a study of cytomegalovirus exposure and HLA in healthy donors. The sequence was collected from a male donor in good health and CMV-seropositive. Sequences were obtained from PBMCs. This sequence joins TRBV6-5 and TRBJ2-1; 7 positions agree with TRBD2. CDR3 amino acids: CASSLTGEGYNEQFF. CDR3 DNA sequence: TGTGCCAGCAGCTTGACGGGGGAGGGGTACAATGAGCAGTTCTTC.